This TCR beta chain originates from a study of radiation and T cells in renal cell carcinoma. Study-level background: Nephrectomy followed 15 Gy stereotactic body radiation by 4 weeks.

The length of the CDR3 is 14 residues. The V end lost 5 bases, the J end lost 4 bases, and 14 bases lay between the germline ends. CDR1 is SGHTA, CDR2 FQGTGA, per germline. Specified time point: blood 2 weeks post-SBRT. Treatment here: 15 Gy SBRT to primary tumor, nephrectomy 4 weeks later. After SBRT, blood was collected at 2 and 4 weeks, plus baseline. The tumor was a clear cell renal cell carcinoma. In this sample, this clone turned up once. As yet, its antigen is unknown. Study-wide points: Top tumor clonotypes rose in blood 2 weeks post-radiation, then contracted.

The method was immunoSEQ multiplex PCR; TCRdb's version includes in-frame clones alone and lacks a portion of them. This repertoire shows roughly 60,000 clones, roughly four fifths found once; its top ten account for roughly 7.4%. This TCR was sampled from a man aged 55 to 70 with renal cell carcinoma. The sequenced sample was blood, obtained from a patient whose treatment included radiotherapy and nephrectomy. V and J are TRBV7-3 and TRBJ2-5; D remains ambiguous. In DNA form, the CDR3 reads TGTGCCAGCAGCCCAGACTCCAGGCCAGAGACCCAGTACTTC. It yields the protein CASSPDSRPETQYF.